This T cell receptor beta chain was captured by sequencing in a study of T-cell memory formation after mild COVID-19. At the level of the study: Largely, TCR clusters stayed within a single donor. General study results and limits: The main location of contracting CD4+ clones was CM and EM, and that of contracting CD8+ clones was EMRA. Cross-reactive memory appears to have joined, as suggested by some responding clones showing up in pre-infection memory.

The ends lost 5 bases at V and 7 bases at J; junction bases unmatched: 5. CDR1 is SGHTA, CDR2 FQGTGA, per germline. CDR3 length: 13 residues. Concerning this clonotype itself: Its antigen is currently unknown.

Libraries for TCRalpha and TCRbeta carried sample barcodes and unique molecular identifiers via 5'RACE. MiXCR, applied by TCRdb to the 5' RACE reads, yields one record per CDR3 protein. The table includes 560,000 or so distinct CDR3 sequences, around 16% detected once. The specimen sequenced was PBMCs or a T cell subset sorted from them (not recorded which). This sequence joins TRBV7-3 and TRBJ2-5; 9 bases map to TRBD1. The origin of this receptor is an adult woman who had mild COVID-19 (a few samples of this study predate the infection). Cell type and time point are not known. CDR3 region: CASSPDRGGTQYF. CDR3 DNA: TGTGCCAGCAGCCCAGACAGGGGGGGGACCCAGTACTTC. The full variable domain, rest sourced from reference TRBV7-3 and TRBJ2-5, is GAGVSQTPSNKVTEKGKYVELRCDPISGHTALYWYRQSLGQGPEFLIYFQGTGAADDSGLPNDRFFAVRPEGSVSTLKIQRTERGDSAVYLCASSPDRGGTQYFGPGTRLLVL.